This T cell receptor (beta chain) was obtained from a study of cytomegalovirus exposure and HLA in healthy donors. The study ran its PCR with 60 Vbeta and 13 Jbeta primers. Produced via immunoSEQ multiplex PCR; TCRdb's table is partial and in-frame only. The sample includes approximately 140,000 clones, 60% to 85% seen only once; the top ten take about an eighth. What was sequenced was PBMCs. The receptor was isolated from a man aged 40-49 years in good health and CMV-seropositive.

CDR3 coding DNA: TGTGCCAGCAGCTTCTACAGGGAAGAGACCCAGTACTTC. Its translation is CASSFYREETQYF. The chain is built from TRBV5-6 and TRBJ2-5; D might be TRBD1 (6 bases). The ends were cut back, 2 bases at V and 3 bases at J, with 8 bases in the middle. CDR1 and CDR2 from the germline V gene are SGHDT and YYEEEE. This CDR3 contains 13 residues.